This passage covers 32 T cell receptor beta chains from one sample sequenced in a study of blood T cell repertoires in COVID-19. Produced via immunoSEQ multiplex PCR; TCRdb's table is partial and in-frame only. The data show 150,000 to 200,000 clones, approximately 78% seen once. Sequencing was performed on PBMCs or T cells enriched from blood (not recorded which). The receptors were sampled from a woman in her forties or fifties who had recovered from COVID-19.

This clone was seen many times. The chain carries TRBV10-3 and TRBJ2-7, with 9 bases aligning to TRBD1. CDR3 length: 12 amino acids. Trimming cost V 8 bases and J 3 bases; bases outside gene matches: 2. Germline V gene data show CDR1 as ENHRY and CDR2 as SYGVKD. Written as DNA, the CDR3 is TGTGCCATCGGGACAGGGTTCTACGAGCAGTACTTC. Its protein is CAIGTGFYEQYF.

This clone showed up just a few times. V usage is TRBV13 and J usage is TRBJ1-1; D is undetermined. The V gene's germline CDR1 is PRHDT and CDR2 FYEKMQ (reference sequence). CDR3 length: 13 residues. Between the trimmed V and J ends, which lost 3 bases and 7 bases, there was a span of 12 bases. CDR3 bases: TGTGCCAGCAGCTTCCTCGGGTCCGATGAAGCTTTCTTT. It codes for CASSFLGSDEAFF.

Details on this clone: This sample includes further DNA sequences coding for the same CDR3. The gene calls are TRBV28 and TRBJ2-7; 8 bases map to TRBD2. V trimming: 4 bases; J trimming: 2 bases; junction bases outside the gene matches: 4. This CDR3 contains 14 residues. The germline gives CDR1 MDHEN, CDR2 SYDVKM. In DNA, the CDR3 is TGTGCCAGCAGTTCCACGGGGGGGGCCTACGAGCAGTACTTC. As protein: CASSSTGGAYEQYF.

The chain employs TRBV27 and TRBJ2-7; 10 nucleotides line up with TRBD2. Trimming cost V 4 bases and J 6 bases; bases outside gene matches: 6. There are 14 residues in the CDR3. CDR1 MNHEY and CDR2 SMNVEV come from the germline V gene (reference sequence). The CDR3 nucleotides are TGTGCCAGCAGTTCTAGCGGGGGTCGGGCCGAGCAGTACTTC. Translating gives CASSSSGGRAEQYF.

This clone has only a few counts. This chain joins TRBV9 and TRBJ2-1, with TRBD1 as a possible D gene (5 bases). The germline V and J ends were trimmed by 0 bases and 7 bases, with 20 bases remaining between them. This CDR3 region has 17 residues. CDR1 is SGDLS and CDR2 is YYNGEE in the germline V gene. The CDR3 loop is CASSVGGKWTRRNEQFF. CDR3 in DNA: TGTGCCAGCAGCGTAGGGGGCAAATGGACACGACGGAATGAGCAGTTCTTC.

The chain joins TRBV28 to TRBJ2-1; D is perhaps TRBD2 (5 bases). Trimming cost V 8 bases and J 0 bases, with 14 bases left between them. This CDR3 has 15 residues. Germline V CDR1 and CDR2: MDHEN, SYDVKM. Here the CDR3 reads CASGLSVSSYNEQFF. The CDR3 nucleotides are TGTGCCAGCGGCCTTAGCGTAAGCTCCTACAATGAGCAGTTCTTC.

This chain connects TRBV25-1 to TRBJ1-1, with 7 bases aligning to TRBD1. The J segment lost 1 base and the V segment lost 6 bases, leaving 5 bases of the junction unmatched. CDR1 MGHDK and CDR2 SYGVNS come from the germline V gene. The CDR3 runs 14 residues. The CDR3 bases are TGTGCCAGCAGGAGGGGGACAGAGAACACTGAAGCTTTCTTT. This encodes CASRRGTENTEAFF. The full variable domain, rest sourced from reference TRBV25-1 and TRBJ1-1, is EADIYQTPRYLVIGTGKKITLECSQTMGHDKMYWYQQDPGMELHLIHYSYGVNSTEKGDLSSESTVSRIRTEHFPLTLESARPSHTSQYLCASRRGTENTEAFFGQGTRLTVV.

The table lists this clone with a count of one. The CDR3 region has the DNA TGTGCCAGCAGCCCCCCCGGGGGAGTGATATACGAGCAGTACTTC. Protein sequence: CASSPPGGVIYEQYF. This chain connects TRBV5-4 to TRBJ2-7; TRBD2 might be the D (6 bases). The V end lost 4 bases, the J end lost 4 bases, and 18 bases lay between the germline ends. The CDR3 is made up of 15 amino acids. CDR1 SGHNT and CDR2 YYREEE come from the germline V gene (reference sequence). Full variable domain (rest looked up from reference TRBV5-4 and TRBJ2-7): ETGVTQSPTHLIKTRGQQVTLRCSSQSGHNTVSWYQQALGQGPQFIFQYYREEENGRGNFPPRFSGLQFPNYSSELNVNALELDDSALYLCASSPPGGVIYEQYFGPGTRLTVT.

This chain uses TRBV18 with TRBJ2-7; tentatively, D is TRBD1 (5 bases). The CDR3 spans 13 residues. Germline V CDR1 and CDR2: KGHSH, LQKENI. V was clipped by 3 bases and J by 3 bases, with 9 bases between them. CDR3 in amino acids: CASSPRRVYEQYF. The DNA for the CDR3 is TGTGCCAGCTCACCGCGCAGGGTCTACGAGCAGTACTTC.

This chain connects TRBV27 to TRBJ2-1; possible D gene TRBD2, 5 bases. V was pared by 8 bases and J by 4 bases, with 18 bases between. Germline V gene sequence: CDR1 MNHEY, CDR2 SMNVEV (reference sequence). The CDR3 length is 15 residues. The CDR3 protein is CASAPGGLLYNEQFF. The CDR3 nucleotides are TGTGCCAGCGCTCCGGGCGGACTCCTATACAATGAGCAGTTCTTC.

The chain joins TRBV3-1 (or the pseudogene TRBV3-2) to TRBJ1-2, with a tentative D call TRBD1 (5 bases). CDR3 length equals 14 residues. Germline values: CDR1 LGHDT, CDR2 YNNKEL (reference sequence). Trimming stripped 1 base from V and 4 bases from J, with 10 bases between. The DNA for the CDR3 is TGTGCCAGCAGCCAAGCGACCGGGGGCTATGGCTACACCTTC. Translated, it gives CASSQATGGYGYTF.

This chain joins TRBV30 and TRBJ2-5; TRBD2 is a possible D gene (5 bases). V lost 5 bases, J lost 3 bases, and 10 bases lay in between. The CDR3 extends over 12 amino acids. CDR1 is GTSNPN, CDR2 SVGIG, per germline (reference sequence). CDR3 sequence (DNA): TGTGCCTGGCAGAGGGTGGAAGAGACCCAGTACTTC. This sequence encodes CAWQRVEETQYF.

The genes are TRBV5-1 and TRBJ2-7, with D tentatively TRBD1 (7 bases). Germline loops: CDR1 SGHRS, CDR2 YFSETQ. The CDR3 length is 16 residues. Trimming left V 3 bases short and J 7 bases short, with 23 bases between. This CDR3 is CASSWTPDRAGGEQYF. The DNA for the CDR3 is TGCGCCAGCAGCTGGACCCCTGACAGGGCCGGGGGTGAGCAGTACTTC.

The genes are TRBV2 and TRBJ2-1; 7 nucleotides agree with TRBD2. The CDR3 is 15 residues long. The V and J ends lost 3 bases and 6 bases, in that order; junction bases with no gene match: 8. Germline values: CDR1 SNHLY, CDR2 FYNNEI. The CDR3 nucleotides read TGTGCCAGCAGTGACGCGGTGGGAGGGGTCAATGAGCAGTTCTTC. This sequence encodes CASSDAVGGVNEQFF.

The CDR3: CASSPEALLYEQYF. The CDR3 DNA reads TGTGCCAGCAGCCCTGAAGCTCTCCTTTACGAGCAGTACTTC. The V gene is TRBV2, the J gene TRBJ2-7; D unclear. Between the trimmed V and J ends, which lost 6 bases and 4 bases, there was a span of 16 bases. Germline lookup yields CDR1 SNHLY and CDR2 FYNNEI. This CDR3 spans 14 amino acids.

This clone was picked up a small number of times. The rearrangement links TRBV5-5 to TRBJ2-6, with D maybe TRBD2 (6 bases). With 2 bases removed from V and 4 bases from J, the gap between germline ends came to 10 bases. This CDR3 has 15 residues. Germline CDR1 and CDR2: SGHKS and YYEKEE (reference sequence). CDR3 region: CASSLSGDGANVLTF. The CDR3 DNA reads TGTGCCAGCAGCTTATCGGGGGACGGGGCCAACGTCCTGACTTTC.

In this sample, this clone turned up a few times. This chain joins TRBV27 and TRBJ1-1; 7 nucleotides align to TRBD1. From germline, CDR1 is MNHEY and CDR2 SMNVEV (reference sequence). The CDR3 is made up of 13 amino acids. The ends lost 0 bases at V and 10 bases at J; junction bases unmatched: 5. The CDR3 DNA is TGTGCCAGCAGTTTATCGGGACAGACGAGAGCTTTCTTT. Its protein product is CASSLSGQTRAFF.

The chain combines TRBV15 with TRBJ1-2; D not resolved. The germline V gene has CDR1 LNHNV and CDR2 YYDKDF (reference sequence). V dropped 1 base and J dropped 3 bases, with 6 bases sitting between them. CDR3 length: 13 amino acids. The CDR3 here is CATSRGGDYGYTF. The DNA of the CDR3 is TGTGCCACCAGCAGAGGGGGAGACTATGGCTACACCTTC.

V usage is TRBV5-4 and J usage is TRBJ1-4; no clear D gene. Germline V gene lookup returns CDR1 SGHNT and CDR2 YYREEE (reference sequence). V lost 0 bases and J 10 bases, leaving 16 bases between the germline ends. The CDR3 is made up of 15 amino acids. CDR3 sequence (DNA): TGTGCCAGCAGCTTGGATCGGACCCAAGGAGGAAAACTGTTTTTT. Amino acids: CASSLDRTQGGKLFF.

V is TRBV5-6 and J is TRBJ1-2, with D possibly matching TRBD1 (5 bases). Trimming left V 4 bases short and J 2 bases short, with 15 bases between. The CDR3 contains 15 residues. From germline, CDR1 is SGHDT and CDR2 YYEEEE. CDR3 residues: CASSPSGRRNYGYTF. CDR3 DNA sequence: TGTGCCAGCAGCCCGTCAGGGCGGCGGAACTATGGCTACACCTTC.

The chain combines TRBV7-2 with TRBJ1-5, with D possibly matching TRBD1 (5 bases). CDR3 size: 14 residues. V lost 5 bases to trimming and J lost 4 bases, with 12 bases between them. Germline V gene data show CDR1 as SGHTA and CDR2 as FQGNSA. In nucleotides, the CDR3 is TGTGCCAGCAGCCCGACAGCTACAAATCAGCCCCAGCATTTT. Its protein is CASSPTATNQPQHF.

This rearrangement joins TRBV27 to TRBJ1-2; D gene ambiguous. The CDR3 consists of 14 residues. V was cut by 6 bases and J by 4 bases, with 15 bases left in between. Germline CDR1 reads MNHEY; CDR2 reads SMNVEV (reference sequence). CDR3 protein: CASSPRESTYGYTF. The CDR3 DNA reads as TGTGCCAGCAGCCCAAGGGAGTCGACCTATGGCTACACCTTC.

The chain employs TRBV19 and TRBJ1-5, with 9 nucleotides matching TRBD1. Per the germline V gene, CDR1 is LNHDA and CDR2 is SQIVND (reference sequence). The trim removed 6 bases at V and 2 bases at J, leaving 5 bases unmatched. The CDR3 runs 15 residues. The CDR3 spells CASSNTGGGNQPQHF. In DNA form, the CDR3 reads TGTGCCAGTAGCAACACAGGGGGCGGCAATCAGCCCCAGCATTTT.

The chain combines TRBV5-8 with TRBJ1-2, with D perhaps matching TRBD1 (6 bases). The germline V gene encodes CDR1 SGHTS and CDR2 YDEGEE. The V end lost 10 bases, the J end lost 5 bases, and 24 bases lay between the germline ends. The CDR3 contains 15 residues. The DNA of the CDR3 is TGTGCCGGCCGGCCCCTAAAGGGACACCCATATGGCTACACCTTC. Translating it yields CAGRPLKGHPYGYTF.

The chain recombines TRBV18 with TRBJ2-3; 9 bases line up with TRBD2. CDR1 KGHSH and CDR2 LQKENI come from the germline V gene. CDR3 length: 15 residues. J lost 5 bases, V lost 2 bases, and 5 bases had no gene match. CDR3 in amino acids: CASSPEREDGDTQYF. The CDR3 nucleotides are TGTGCCAGCTCACCAGAGCGGGAGGATGGAGATACGCAGTATTTT.

The CDR3 sequence: CASSFDSVSYEQYF. The CDR3 DNA sequence: TGTGCCAGCAGCTTTGACAGTGTTTCCTACGAGCAGTACTTC. The chain is built from TRBV7-8 and TRBJ2-7, with D tentatively TRBD1 (5 bases). Trimming stripped 3 bases from V and 1 base from J, with 10 bases between. This CDR3 is 14 amino acids long. CDR1 is SGHVS, CDR2 FQNEAQ, per germline. Drawing the rest from reference TRBV7-8 and TRBJ2-7, the complete variable domain is GAGVSQSPRYKVAKRGQDVALRCDPISGHVSLFWYQQALGQGPEFLTYFQNEAQLDKSGLPSDRFFAERPEGSVSTLKIQRTQQEDSAVYLCASSFDSVSYEQYFGPGTRLTVT.

This clone was recorded once. This sequence joins TRBV2 and TRBJ1-3; possibly TRBD1 for D (6 bases). The CDR3 extends over 16 amino acids. The germline V gene encodes CDR1 SNHLY and CDR2 FYNNEI. Trimming cost V 7 bases and J 0 bases, with 16 bases left between them. The CDR3 sequence: CASTLSRGFSGNTIYF. CDR3 DNA sequence: TGTGCCAGCACCCTATCCAGGGGCTTCTCTGGAAACACCATATATTTT.

The rearrangement joins TRBV6-6 to TRBJ2-7, with a weak D call TRBD2 (6 bases). The V gene lost 0 bases and the J gene lost 4 bases, with 13 bases spanning the gap. This CDR3 comprises 15 residues. Germline-derived CDR1 and CDR2 are MNHNY and SVGAGI (reference sequence). The CDR3 here is CASSYSWGDVYEQYF. DNA of the CDR3: TGTGCCAGCAGTTACTCGTGGGGGGACGTATACGAGCAGTACTTC.

The gene calls are TRBV11-2 and TRBJ2-5; possibly TRBD2 for D (6 bases). Between the trimmed V and J ends, which lost 8 bases and 5 bases, there was a span of 12 bases. The CDR3 is 12 amino acids. Germline values: CDR1 SGHAT, CDR2 FQNNGV. The CDR3 nucleotides are TGTGCCAGCGGGGCGGGAAAGGAGACCCAGTACTTC. It is translated as CASGAGKETQYF.

This chain uses TRBV18 with TRBJ2-1, with a weak D call TRBD2 (6 bases). CDR3 size: 15 residues. Germline V gene data show CDR1 as KGHSH and CDR2 as LQKENI. The V end lost 2 bases, the J end lost 9 bases, and 17 bases lay between the germline ends. CDR3 sequence: CASSPGLSSGAEQFF. CDR3 nucleotides: TGTGCCAGCTCACCAGGACTATCGTCGGGAGCTGAGCAGTTCTTC.

The rearrangement uses TRBV7-8 and TRBJ1-2; TRBD1 matches at 10 bases. CDR3 length: 14 amino acids. Losses at the gene ends were 1 base for V and 4 bases for J; bases not matched to a gene: 0. The germline V gene encodes CDR1 SGHVS and CDR2 FQNEAQ. The CDR3 loop is CASSLGTGGYGYTF. For the CDR3, the DNA is TGTGCCAGCAGCTTAGGGACAGGGGGCTATGGCTACACCTTC.

The chain combines TRBV27 with TRBJ1-2; TRBD1 matches at 7 bases. The V gene end was trimmed by 3 bases and the J gene end by 5 bases; junction bases not matched to a gene: 6. From germline, CDR1 is MNHEY and CDR2 SMNVEV (reference sequence). The CDR3 is made up of 14 amino acids. In DNA form, the CDR3 reads TGTGCCAGCAGTTTTGACAGGGTCAAGTATGGCTACACCTTC. Its translation: CASSFDRVKYGYTF.